This TCR beta chain stems from a study of shared clonotypes between healthy human individuals. Naive-designated CD8 cells lacked CD45RO, were positively enriched for CCR7, and omitted terminally differentiated effector memory CD45RA+ cells. Method: immunoSEQ multiplex PCR; TCRdb's copy keeps in-frame clones and lacks some. The sample consists of 550,000 to 600,000 clones, more than 95% of them appearing once. The germline V and J ends were trimmed by 6 bases and 1 base, with 6 bases remaining between them. The CDR3 has 12 amino acids. Germline CDR1 is MDHEN and CDR2 is SYDVKM. Note on this clone: The target antigen is unknown.

Whole-study findings and limits: The donor pool, a small one, limited the genetic and exposure-history diversity represented.

The receptor was isolated from a man under 40 in good health. The J gene is TRBJ1-1, the V gene TRBV28, with a possible D match to TRBD1 (5 bases). What was sequenced was naive CD8+ T cells sorted from blood. The chain's CDR3 is CASRTGNTEAFF. In nucleotides, the CDR3 is TGTGCCAGCAGAACAGGGAACACTGAAGCTTTCTTT.